The clone carrying this T cell receptor (beta chain) was detected ten times or more. Its matching antigen is unknown. This entry belongs to a study of T cell repertoires in cytomegalovirus infection. Study-level information: Signatures in public TCR beta sequences pointed to both CMV infection and matching HLA type.

The V end was cut by 6 bases, the J end by 1 base, with 13 bases between. The CDR3 has 15 amino acids. Germline V lookup: CDR1 MDHEN, CDR2 SYDVKM. Using its own MiXCR run on the reads, TCRdb lists one record per CDR3 protein. This sample carries around 120,000 distinct CDR3 sequences, roughly 9% of them seen once, and the ten largest clones take over 9.5%. Findings of the study overall: Carriers of CMV and the relevant HLA type were discriminated by public TCR beta frequency. The ex vivo response showed dominance by HLA-C-restricted CMV-specific TCR beta clonotypes.

The chain employs TRBV28 and TRBJ1-5; the D gene is possibly TRBD1 (5 bases). The origin of this receptor is a human donor in good health (CMV status not recorded). Some clones in this sample may be carry-over from other donors' samples. The sample comprised PBMCs. CDR3 residues: CASSQGDFSNQPQHF. The CDR3 DNA follows: TGTGCCAGCAGCCAAGGGGACTTCAGCAATCAGCCCCAGCATTTT. Full variable domain (rest looked up from reference TRBV28 and TRBJ1-5): DVKVTQSSRYLVKRTGEKVFLECVQDMDHENMFWYRQDPGLGLRLIYFSYDVKMKEKGDIPEGYSVSREKKERFSLILESASTNQTSMYLCASSQGDFSNQPQHFGDGTRLSIL.